The 14 T cell receptor beta chains below all came from one sample that was sequenced in a study of T cells in tuberculosis. Sequencing was performed with immunoSEQ multiplex PCR; in TCRdb, only in-frame clones are kept and a portion is missing. The profile covers 30,000 to 35,000 clones, with roughly 85% appearing a single time and 5.4% taken by the ten largest. As to time point: new active TB diagnosis, blood taken before or within 7 days of starting treatment. Sequencing used PBMCs, obtained at tuberculosis diagnosis. These receptors came from an adult with tuberculosis.

The CDR3 sequence is CASTHLTTGRGQYF. CDR3 bases: TGTGCCAGCACCCACCTTACCACAGGGCGCGGGCAGTATTTT. The gene calls are TRBV7-2 and TRBJ2-3; D is possibly TRBD1 (6 bases). Trimming pared 7 bases from V and 11 bases from J, leaving 22 bases between. CDR1 SGHTA and CDR2 FQGNSA come from the germline V gene. This CDR3 is built from 14 residues.

The gene calls are TRBV5-1 and TRBJ1-1; tentatively, D is TRBD1 (6 bases). This CDR3 comprises 15 residues. Germline assignment: CDR1 SGHRS and CDR2 YFSETQ. V shed 1 base and J shed 1 base, with 11 bases lying between them. The CDR3 reads CASSLMGQSNTEAFF. CDR3 in DNA: TGCGCCAGCAGCTTGATGGGACAATCGAACACTGAAGCTTTCTTT.

V gene TRBV4-2 combines with J gene TRBJ2-4, with 7 bases that match TRBD2. The V gene end was trimmed by 0 bases and the J gene end by 0 bases; junction bases not matched to a gene: 8. The CDR3 totals 18 residues. Germline-derived CDR1 and CDR2 are LGHNA and YNFKEQ. CDR3 protein: CASSQDLGRALAKNIQYF. As DNA, the CDR3 is TGTGCCAGCAGCCAAGATCTGGGGAGGGCCCTAGCCAAAAACATTCAGTACTTC.

The V and J genes are TRBV4-3 and TRBJ2-3; maybe TRBD2 (6 bases). Germline V gene sequence: CDR1 LGHNA, CDR2 YSLEER. This CDR3 is 17 amino acids long. Trimming removed 5 bases from V and 4 bases from J, with 22 bases in between. CDR3 in amino acids: CASSYSMGGDRADTQYF. Here the CDR3 DNA reads TGCGCCAGCAGCTACAGTATGGGGGGAGATAGGGCAGATACGCAGTATTTT.

V is TRBV5-1 and J is TRBJ2-1; D is perhaps TRBD2 (7 bases). Germline CDR1 and CDR2: SGHRS and YFSETQ. The V and J ends lost 3 bases and 0 bases respectively, with 16 bases between them. This CDR3 comprises 17 residues. The CDR3 DNA reads TGCGCCAGCAGCTCGTTGGGGGGGCCGAGCTCCTACAATGAGCAGTTCTTC. Protein product: CASSSLGGPSSYNEQFF.

The gene calls are TRBV5-1 and TRBJ1-1; possible D gene TRBD1, 5 bases. Germline assignment: CDR1 SGHRS and CDR2 YFSETQ. This CDR3 contains 13 residues. V lost 4 bases, J lost 7 bases, and 14 bases lay in between. The CDR3 coding sequence is TGCGCCAGCAGCGGGGGGAGGCAGATTGAAGCTTTCTTT. Residues: CASSGGRQIEAFF.

V is TRBV2 and J is TRBJ2-3; 9 bases fit TRBD1. V was clipped by 6 bases and J by 0 bases; unmatched bases: 4. Germline CDR1 SNHLY, CDR2 FYNNEI. This CDR3 spans 15 amino acids. The CDR3 protein is CASSTGTGSTDTQYF. The CDR3, as DNA: TGTGCCAGCAGCACCGGGACAGGGAGCACAGATACGCAGTATTTT.

The chain carries TRBV13 and TRBJ2-1; TRBD1 might be the D (6 bases). Looked up from germline, CDR1 is PRHDT and CDR2 is FYEKMQ (reference sequence). V was shortened by 5 bases and J by 3 bases, with 26 bases between the two germline ends. The CDR3 spans 19 residues. For the CDR3, the DNA is TGTGCCAGCAGCGCCATTGGCCGATCAACAGGGAGCGTCTACAATGAGCAGTTCTTC. Protein product: CASSAIGRSTGSVYNEQFF.

The CDR3 DNA reads as TGTGCCACCCATCGGTTGCCGGGAGAGGGGACAGATACGCAGTATTTT. It yields the protein CATHRLPGEGTDTQYF. The chain combines TRBV10-3 with TRBJ2-3; possibly TRBD2 for D (6 bases). CDR3 length: 16 residues. CDR1 is ENHRY and CDR2 is SYGVKD in the germline V gene. V lost 10 bases and J lost 3, with 23 bases in between.

This clone was seen a handful of times. V is TRBV5-1 and J is TRBJ1-6; D is unresolved. CDR3 size: 14 residues. Trimming shortened V by 0 bases and J by 10 bases, and 11 bases separated the two germline ends. Germline CDR1 is SGHRS and CDR2 is YFSETQ. The CDR3 nucleotides read TGCGCCAGCAGCTTGGAGGGAGGGAGGTCACCCCTCCACTTT. Translation gives CASSLEGGRSPLHF.

The rearrangement uses TRBV18 and TRBJ2-7, with a possible D match to TRBD2 (5 bases). The CDR3 is made up of 13 amino acids. Germline assignment: CDR1 KGHSH and CDR2 LQKENI. Trimming took 2 bases from V and 5 from J, leaving 10 bases between them. CDR3 sequence (DNA): TGTGCCAGCTCACCAAAGGGTAGCGACGAGCAGTACTTC. This gives the protein CASSPKGSDEQYF.

V gene TRBV19 combines with J gene TRBJ2-5, with D tentatively TRBD1 (5 bases). The CDR3 has 13 residues. The V gene's germline CDR1 is LNHDA and CDR2 SQIVND (reference sequence). The germline V and J ends were trimmed by 6 bases and 5 bases, with 13 bases remaining between them. The CDR3 DNA follows: TGTGCCAGTAGGCCTACAGGTTCGGAGACCCAGTACTTC. As protein: CASRPTGSETQYF.

This chain connects TRBV5-6 to TRBJ1-6; no firm D call. Trimming shortened V by 6 bases and J by 4 bases, and 14 bases separated the two germline ends. Germline CDR1 is SGHDT and CDR2 is YYEEEE. This CDR3 spans 15 amino acids. The CDR3 region has the DNA TGTGCCAGCACCCATAAAGGAGGGTATAATTCACCCCTCCACTTT. Protein: CASTHKGGYNSPLHF.

This rearrangement joins TRBV5-4 to TRBJ2-3; 10 bases line up with TRBD1. V was pared by 3 bases and J by 0 bases, with 4 bases of the junction left unmatched. The CDR3 contains 16 residues. The V gene's germline CDR1 is SGHNT and CDR2 YYREEE (reference sequence). The CDR3 coding sequence is TGTGCCAGCAGCTCTAGACAGGGGGCGAGCACAGATACGCAGTATTTT. Amino acids: CASSSRQGASTDTQYF.